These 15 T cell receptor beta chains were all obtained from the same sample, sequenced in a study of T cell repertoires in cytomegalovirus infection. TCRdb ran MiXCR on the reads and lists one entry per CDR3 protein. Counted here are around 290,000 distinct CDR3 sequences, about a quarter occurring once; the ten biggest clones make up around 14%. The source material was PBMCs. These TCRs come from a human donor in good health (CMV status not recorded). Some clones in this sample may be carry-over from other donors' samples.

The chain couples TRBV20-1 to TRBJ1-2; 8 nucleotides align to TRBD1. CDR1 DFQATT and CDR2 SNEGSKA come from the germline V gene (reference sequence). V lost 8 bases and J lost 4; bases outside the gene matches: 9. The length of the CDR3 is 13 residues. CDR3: CSRSPQGAYGYTF. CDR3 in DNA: TGCAGTCGCTCCCCCCAGGGGGCCTATGGCTACACCTTC.

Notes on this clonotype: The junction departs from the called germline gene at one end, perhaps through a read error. CDR3 region: CASSYSTGETQYF. The CDR3 coding sequence is TGTGCCAGTAGTTACTCTACCGGGGAGACCCAGTACTTC. The rearrangement uses TRBV6-5 and TRBJ2-5; D is undetermined. The CDR3 consists of 13 residues. Germline CDR1 reads MNHEY; CDR2 reads SVGAGI.

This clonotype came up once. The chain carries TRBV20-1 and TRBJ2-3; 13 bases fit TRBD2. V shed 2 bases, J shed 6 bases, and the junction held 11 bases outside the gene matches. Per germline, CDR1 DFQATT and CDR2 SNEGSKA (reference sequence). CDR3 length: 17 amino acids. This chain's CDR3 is CSARNPRTSGGGDTQYF. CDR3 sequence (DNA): TGCAGTGCTAGAAATCCCCGGACTAGCGGGGGAGGTGATACGCAGTATTTT.

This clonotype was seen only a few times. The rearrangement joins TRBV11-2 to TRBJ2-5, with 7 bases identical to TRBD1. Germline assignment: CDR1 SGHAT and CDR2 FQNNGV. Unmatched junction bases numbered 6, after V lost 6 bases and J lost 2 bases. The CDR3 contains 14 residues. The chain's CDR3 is CASRRPGQQETQYF. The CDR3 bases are TGTGCCAGCAGGCGCCCGGGACAGCAAGAGACCCAGTACTTC.

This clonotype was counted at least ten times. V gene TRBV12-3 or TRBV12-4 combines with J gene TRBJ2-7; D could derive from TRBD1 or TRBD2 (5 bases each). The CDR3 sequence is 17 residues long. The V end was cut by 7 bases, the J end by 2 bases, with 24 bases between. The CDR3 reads CASTTHRGPPTPYEQYF. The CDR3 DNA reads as TGTGCCAGCACCACTCACCGGGGACCGCCGACTCCCTACGAGCAGTACTTC.

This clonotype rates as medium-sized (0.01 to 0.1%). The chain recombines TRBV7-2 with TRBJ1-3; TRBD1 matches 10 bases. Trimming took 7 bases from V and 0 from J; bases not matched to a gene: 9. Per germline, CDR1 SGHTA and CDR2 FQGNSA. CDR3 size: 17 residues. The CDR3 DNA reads TGTGCCAGCAACCGACAGGGGGCGTCGAGCTCTGGAAACACCATATATTTT. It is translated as CASNRQGASSSGNTIYF.

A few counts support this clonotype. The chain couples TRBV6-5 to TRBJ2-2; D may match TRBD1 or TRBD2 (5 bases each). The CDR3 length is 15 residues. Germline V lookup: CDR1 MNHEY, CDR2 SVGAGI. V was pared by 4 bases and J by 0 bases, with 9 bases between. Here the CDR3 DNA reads TGTGCCAGCAGTTCCGGGACCGCGAACACCGGGGAGCTGTTTTTT. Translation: CASSSGTANTGELFF.

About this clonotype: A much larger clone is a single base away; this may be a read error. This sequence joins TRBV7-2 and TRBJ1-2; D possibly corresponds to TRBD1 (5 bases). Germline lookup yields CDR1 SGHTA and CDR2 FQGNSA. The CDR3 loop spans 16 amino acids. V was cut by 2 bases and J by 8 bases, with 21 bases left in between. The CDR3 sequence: CASSLTTFTGREGYTF. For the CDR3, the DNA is TGTGCCAGCAGCTTAACTACCTTCACAGGAAGGGAAGGCTACACCTTC.

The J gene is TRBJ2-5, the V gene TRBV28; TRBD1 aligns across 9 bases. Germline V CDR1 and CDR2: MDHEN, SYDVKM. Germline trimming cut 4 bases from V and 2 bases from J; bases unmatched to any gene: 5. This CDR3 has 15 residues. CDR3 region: CASSSGQGPQETQYF. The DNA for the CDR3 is TGTGCCAGCAGTTCTGGACAGGGGCCTCAAGAGACCCAGTACTTC.

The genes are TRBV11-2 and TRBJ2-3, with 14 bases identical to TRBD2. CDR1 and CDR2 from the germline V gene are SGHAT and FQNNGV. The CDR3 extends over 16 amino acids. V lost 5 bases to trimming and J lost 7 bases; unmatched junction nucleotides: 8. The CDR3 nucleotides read TGTGCCAGCAGCCCTCCGGGACTAGCGGGGGAAAATACGCAGTATTTT. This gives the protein CASSPPGLAGENTQYF.

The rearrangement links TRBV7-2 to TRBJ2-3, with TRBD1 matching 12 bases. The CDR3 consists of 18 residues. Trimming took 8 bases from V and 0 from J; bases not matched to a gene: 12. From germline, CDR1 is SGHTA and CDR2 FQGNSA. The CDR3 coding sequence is TGTGCCAGCGGCTACGCCGGGACAGGGGGCCCTAGCACAGATACGCAGTATTTT. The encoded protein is CASGYAGTGGPSTDTQYF. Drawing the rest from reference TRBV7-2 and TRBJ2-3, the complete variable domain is GAGVSQSPSNKVTEKGKDVELRCDPISGHTALYWYRQSLGQGLEFLIYFQGNSAPDKSGLPSDRFSAERTGGSVSTLTIQRTQQEDSAVYLCASGYAGTGGPSTDTQYFGPGTRLTVL.

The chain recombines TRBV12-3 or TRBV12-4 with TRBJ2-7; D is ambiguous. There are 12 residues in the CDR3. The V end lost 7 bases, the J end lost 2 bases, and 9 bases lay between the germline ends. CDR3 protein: CASNQPPYEQYF. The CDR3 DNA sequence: TGTGCCAGCAATCAGCCTCCCTACGAGCAGTACTTC.

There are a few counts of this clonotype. As DNA, the CDR3 is TGTGCCAGCAGCGGAAGGGGAGTAAATGAGCAGTTCTTC. This sequence encodes CASSGRGVNEQFF. V gene TRBV7-3 combines with J gene TRBJ2-1, with D perhaps matching TRBD1 or TRBD2 (5 bases each). The V gene's germline CDR1 is SGHTA and CDR2 FQGTGA. V was cut by 5 bases and J by 7 bases, with 12 bases left in between. This CDR3 contains 13 residues.

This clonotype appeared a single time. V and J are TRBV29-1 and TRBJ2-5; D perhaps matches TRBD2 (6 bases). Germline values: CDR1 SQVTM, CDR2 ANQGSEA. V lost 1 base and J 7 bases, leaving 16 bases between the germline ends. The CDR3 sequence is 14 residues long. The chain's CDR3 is CSVEGGAARRTQYF. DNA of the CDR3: TGCAGCGTTGAAGGCGGGGCCGCCCGTCGGACCCAGTACTTC.

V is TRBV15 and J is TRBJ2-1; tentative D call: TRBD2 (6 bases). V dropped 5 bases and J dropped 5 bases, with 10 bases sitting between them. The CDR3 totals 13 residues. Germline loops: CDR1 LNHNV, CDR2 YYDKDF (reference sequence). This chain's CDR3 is CATSRGFNNEQFF. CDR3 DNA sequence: TGTGCCACCAGCCGGGGGTTTAACAATGAGCAGTTCTTC. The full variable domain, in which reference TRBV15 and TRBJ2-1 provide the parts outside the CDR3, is DAMVIQNPRYQVTQFGKPVTLSCSQTLNHNVMYWYQQKSSQAPKLLFHYYDKDFNNEADTPDNFQSRRPNTSFCFLDIRSPGLGDTAMYLCATSRGFNNEQFFGPGTRLTVL.